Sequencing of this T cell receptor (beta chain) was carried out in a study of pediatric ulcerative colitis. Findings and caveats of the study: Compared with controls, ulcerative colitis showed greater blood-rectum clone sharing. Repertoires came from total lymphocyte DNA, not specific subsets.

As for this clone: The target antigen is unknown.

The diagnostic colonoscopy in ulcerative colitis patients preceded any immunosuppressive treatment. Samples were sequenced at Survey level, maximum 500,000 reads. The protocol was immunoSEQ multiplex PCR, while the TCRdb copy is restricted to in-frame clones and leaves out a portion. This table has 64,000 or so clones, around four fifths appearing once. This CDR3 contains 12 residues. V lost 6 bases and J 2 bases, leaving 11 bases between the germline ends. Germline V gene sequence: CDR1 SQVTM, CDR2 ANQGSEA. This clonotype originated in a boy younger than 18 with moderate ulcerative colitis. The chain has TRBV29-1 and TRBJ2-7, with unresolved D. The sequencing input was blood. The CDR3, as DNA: TGCAGCGTCAAGACGGCTACCTACGAGCAGTACTTC. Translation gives CSVKTATYEQYF.